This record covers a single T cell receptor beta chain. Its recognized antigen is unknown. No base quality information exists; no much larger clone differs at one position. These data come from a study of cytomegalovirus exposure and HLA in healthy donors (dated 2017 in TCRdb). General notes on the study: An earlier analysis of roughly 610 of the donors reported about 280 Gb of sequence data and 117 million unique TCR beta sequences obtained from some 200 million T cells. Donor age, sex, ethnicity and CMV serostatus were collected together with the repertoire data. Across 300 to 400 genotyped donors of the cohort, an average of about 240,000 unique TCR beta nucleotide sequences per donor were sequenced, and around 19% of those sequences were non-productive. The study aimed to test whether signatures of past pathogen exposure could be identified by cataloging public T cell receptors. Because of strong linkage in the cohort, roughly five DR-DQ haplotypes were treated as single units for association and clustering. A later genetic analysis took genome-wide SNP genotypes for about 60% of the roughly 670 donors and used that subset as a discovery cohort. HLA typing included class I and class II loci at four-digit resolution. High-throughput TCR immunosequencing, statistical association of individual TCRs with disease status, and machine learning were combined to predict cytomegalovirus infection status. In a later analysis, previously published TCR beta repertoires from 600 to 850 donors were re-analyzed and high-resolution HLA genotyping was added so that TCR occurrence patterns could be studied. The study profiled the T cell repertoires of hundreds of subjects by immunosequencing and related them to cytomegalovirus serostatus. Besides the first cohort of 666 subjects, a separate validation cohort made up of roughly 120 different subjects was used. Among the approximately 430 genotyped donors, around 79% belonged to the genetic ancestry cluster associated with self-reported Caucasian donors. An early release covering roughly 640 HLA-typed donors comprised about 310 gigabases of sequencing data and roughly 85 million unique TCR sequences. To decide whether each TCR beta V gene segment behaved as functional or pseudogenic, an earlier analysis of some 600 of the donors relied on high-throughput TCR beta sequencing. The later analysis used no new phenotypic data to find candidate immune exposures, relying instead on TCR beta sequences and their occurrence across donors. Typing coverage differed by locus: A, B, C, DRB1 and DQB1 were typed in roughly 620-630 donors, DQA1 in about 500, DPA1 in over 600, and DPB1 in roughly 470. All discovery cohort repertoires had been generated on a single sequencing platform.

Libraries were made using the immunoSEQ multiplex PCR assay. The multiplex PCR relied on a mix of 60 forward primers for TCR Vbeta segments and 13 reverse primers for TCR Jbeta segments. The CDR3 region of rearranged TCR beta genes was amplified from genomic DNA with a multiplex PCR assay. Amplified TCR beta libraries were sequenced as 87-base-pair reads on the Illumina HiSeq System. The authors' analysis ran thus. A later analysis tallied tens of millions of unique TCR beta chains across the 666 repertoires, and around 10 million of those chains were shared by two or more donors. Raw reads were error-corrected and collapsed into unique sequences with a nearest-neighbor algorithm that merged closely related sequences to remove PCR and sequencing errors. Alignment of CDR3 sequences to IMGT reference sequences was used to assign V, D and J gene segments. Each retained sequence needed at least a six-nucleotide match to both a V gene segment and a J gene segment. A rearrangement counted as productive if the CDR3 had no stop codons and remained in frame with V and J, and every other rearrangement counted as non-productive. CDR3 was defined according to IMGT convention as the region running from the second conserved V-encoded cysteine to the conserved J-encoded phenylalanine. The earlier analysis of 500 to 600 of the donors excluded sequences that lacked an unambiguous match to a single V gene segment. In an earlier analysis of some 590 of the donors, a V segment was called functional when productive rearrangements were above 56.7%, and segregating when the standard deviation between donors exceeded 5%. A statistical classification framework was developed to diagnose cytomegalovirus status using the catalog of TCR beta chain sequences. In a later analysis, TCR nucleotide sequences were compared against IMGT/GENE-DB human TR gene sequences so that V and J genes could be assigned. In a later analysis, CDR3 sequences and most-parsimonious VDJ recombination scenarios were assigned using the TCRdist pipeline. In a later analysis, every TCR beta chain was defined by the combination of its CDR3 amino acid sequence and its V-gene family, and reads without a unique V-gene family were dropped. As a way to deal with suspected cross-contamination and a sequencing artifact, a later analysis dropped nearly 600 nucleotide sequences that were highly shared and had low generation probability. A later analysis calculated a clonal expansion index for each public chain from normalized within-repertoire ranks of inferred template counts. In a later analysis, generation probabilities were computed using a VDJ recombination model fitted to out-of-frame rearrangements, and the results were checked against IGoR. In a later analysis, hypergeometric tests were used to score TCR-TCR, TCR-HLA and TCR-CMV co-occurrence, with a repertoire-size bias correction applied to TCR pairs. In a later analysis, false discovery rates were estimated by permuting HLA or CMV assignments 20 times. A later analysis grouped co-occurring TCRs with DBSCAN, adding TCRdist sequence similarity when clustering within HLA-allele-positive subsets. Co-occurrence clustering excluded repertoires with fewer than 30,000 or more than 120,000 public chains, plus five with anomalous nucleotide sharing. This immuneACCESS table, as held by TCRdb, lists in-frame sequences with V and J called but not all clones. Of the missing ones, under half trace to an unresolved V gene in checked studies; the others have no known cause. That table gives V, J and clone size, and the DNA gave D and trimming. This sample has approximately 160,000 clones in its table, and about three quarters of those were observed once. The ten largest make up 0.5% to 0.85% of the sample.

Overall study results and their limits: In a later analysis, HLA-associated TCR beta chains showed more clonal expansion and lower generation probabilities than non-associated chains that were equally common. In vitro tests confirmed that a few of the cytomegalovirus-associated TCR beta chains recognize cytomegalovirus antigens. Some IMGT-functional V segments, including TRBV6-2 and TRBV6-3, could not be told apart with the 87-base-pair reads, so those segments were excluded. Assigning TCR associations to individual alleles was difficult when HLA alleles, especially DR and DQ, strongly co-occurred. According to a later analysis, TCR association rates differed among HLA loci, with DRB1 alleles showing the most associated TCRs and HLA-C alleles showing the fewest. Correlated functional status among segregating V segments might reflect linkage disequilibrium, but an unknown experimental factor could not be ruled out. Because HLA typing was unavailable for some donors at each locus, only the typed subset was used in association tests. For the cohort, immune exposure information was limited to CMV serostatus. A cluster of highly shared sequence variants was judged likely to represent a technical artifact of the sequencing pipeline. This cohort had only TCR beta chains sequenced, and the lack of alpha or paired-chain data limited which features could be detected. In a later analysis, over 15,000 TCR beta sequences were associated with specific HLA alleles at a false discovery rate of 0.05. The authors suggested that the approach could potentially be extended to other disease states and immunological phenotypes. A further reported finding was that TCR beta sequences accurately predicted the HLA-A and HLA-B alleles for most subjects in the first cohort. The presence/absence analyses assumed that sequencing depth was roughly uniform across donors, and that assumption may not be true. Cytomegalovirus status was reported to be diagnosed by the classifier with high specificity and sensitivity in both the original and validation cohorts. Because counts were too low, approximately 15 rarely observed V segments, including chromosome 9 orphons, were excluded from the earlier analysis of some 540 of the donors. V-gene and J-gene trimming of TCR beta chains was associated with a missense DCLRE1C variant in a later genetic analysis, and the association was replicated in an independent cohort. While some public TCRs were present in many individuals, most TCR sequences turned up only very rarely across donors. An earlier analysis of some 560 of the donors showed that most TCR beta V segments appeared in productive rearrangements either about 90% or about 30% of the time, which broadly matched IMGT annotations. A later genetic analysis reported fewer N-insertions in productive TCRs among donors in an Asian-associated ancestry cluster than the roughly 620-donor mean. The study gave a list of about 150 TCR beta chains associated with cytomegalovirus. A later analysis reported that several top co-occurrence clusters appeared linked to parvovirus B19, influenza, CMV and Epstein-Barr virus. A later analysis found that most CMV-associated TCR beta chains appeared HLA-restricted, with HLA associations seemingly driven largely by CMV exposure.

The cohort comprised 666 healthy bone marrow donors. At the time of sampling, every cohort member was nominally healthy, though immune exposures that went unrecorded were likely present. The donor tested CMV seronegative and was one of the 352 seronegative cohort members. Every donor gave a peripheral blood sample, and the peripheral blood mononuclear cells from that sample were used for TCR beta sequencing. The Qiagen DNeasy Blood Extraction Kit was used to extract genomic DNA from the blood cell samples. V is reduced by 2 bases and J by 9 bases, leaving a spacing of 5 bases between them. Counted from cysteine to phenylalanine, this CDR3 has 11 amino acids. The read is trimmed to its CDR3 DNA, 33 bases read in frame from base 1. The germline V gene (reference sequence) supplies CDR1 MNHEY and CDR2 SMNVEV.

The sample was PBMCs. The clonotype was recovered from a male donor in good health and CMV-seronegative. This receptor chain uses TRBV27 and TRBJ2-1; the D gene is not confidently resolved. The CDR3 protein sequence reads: CASSLAGEQFF. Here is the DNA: TGTGCCAGCAGTTTAGCCGGTGAGCAGTTCTTC.